The entry below gives a single TCR beta chain sequence along with its context. Sequencing was performed with immunoSEQ multiplex PCR; in TCRdb, only in-frame clones are kept and a portion is missing. The data hold around 450,000 clones, with roughly 91% observed a single time. Treatment indicated: approximately 18 received Ad26.COV2.S at low or high dose, single or two shots; roughly five received placebo; per-sample allocation not given. All samples were drawn on day 63, counting from the first vaccine or placebo injection. This record comes from a study of Ad26.COV2.S vaccination and SARS-CoV-2 variants. The CDR3 contains 14 residues. Trimming removed 3 bases at V and 2 bases at J, with 12 bases between. Germline lookup yields CDR1 SGDLS and CDR2 YYNGEE.

This clonotype was sampled from a person aged 18-60 years who received the Ad26.COV2.S COVID-19 vaccine or a placebo. The chain has TRBV9 and TRBJ2-7, with a tentative D call TRBD2 (5 bases). The sample was peripheral blood, taken in a trial of Ad26.COV2.S vaccine versus placebo. The CDR3 protein is CASSAGGPTYEQYF. DNA for the CDR3: TGTGCCAGCAGCGCCGGAGGCCCCACCTACGAGCAGTACTTC.